These 14 T cell receptor beta chains came from one sample sequenced in a study of blood T cell repertoires in COVID-19 (TCRdb year 2020). Preparation of the library involved the immunoSEQ multiplex PCR assay. Not all clones reach the TCRdb copy of this immuneACCESS table, which keeps in-frame sequences only. Checked studies attribute under half of the gap to unresolved V genes and leave the rest unexplained. Here the sample has 180,000 or so clones; around 90% occur a single time. The top ten hold about 6.7% of the sample. The sample consisted of peripheral blood. The origin of the receptors is a man aged 40-55 years with acute or convalescent COVID-19.

The gene calls are TRBV27 and TRBJ1-3; D ambiguous. The CDR3 loop spans 15 amino acids. Germline assignment: CDR1 MNHEY and CDR2 SMNVEV (reference sequence). V shed 3 bases and J shed 4 bases, with 13 bases lying between them. DNA of the CDR3: TGTGCCAGCAGTTTGTCGGTTTTATCCGGAAACACCATATATTTT. Protein sequence: CASSLSVLSGNTIYF.

The chain carries TRBV7-6 and TRBJ1-1, with a weak D call TRBD1 (5 bases). Looked up from germline, CDR1 is SGHVS and CDR2 is FNYEAQ. There are 15 residues in the CDR3. Trimming removed 5 bases from V and 5 bases from J, with 18 bases in between. The CDR3 bases are TGTGCCAGCAGCCTAGGCCAGGGAAAGGGGACTGAAGCTTTCTTT. As protein: CASSLGQGKGTEAFF.

J is TRBJ2-7 and V is TRBV5-5; possible D gene TRBD2, 5 bases. This CDR3 is 16 amino acids long. The V and J ends lost 4 bases and 1 base respectively, with 18 bases between them. CDR1 and CDR2 from the germline V gene are SGHKS and YYEKEE (reference sequence). CDR3: CASSPLLGGSSYEQYF. CDR3 DNA: TGTGCCAGCAGCCCGCTCCTTGGTGGGAGTTCCTACGAGCAGTACTTC.

CDR3 sequence reads: CASSDGTGGSDTQYF. The CDR3 region has the DNA TGTGCCAGCAGTGACGGGACAGGGGGGTCAGATACGCAGTATTTT. The rearrangement uses TRBV6-4 and TRBJ2-3; the match to TRBD1 covers 11 bases. Germline lookup yields CDR1 MRHNA and CDR2 SNTAGT. The V segment lost 2 bases and the J segment 4 bases; nucleotides outside the gene matches: 2. The CDR3 consists of 15 residues.

This clone was counted between two and nine times. The chain links TRBV7-9 to TRBJ1-2; 11 bases align to TRBD1. This CDR3 contains 17 residues. Per the germline V gene, CDR1 is SEHNR and CDR2 is FQNEAQ (reference sequence). With 4 bases clipped from V and 3 bases from J, the junction kept 10 bases outside the gene matches. The DNA for the CDR3 is TGTGCCAGCAGCTCCCCGGACAGGGGGCGCCCGGACTATGGCTACACCTTC. Translation gives CASSSPDRGRPDYGYTF.

The rearrangement uses TRBV6-1 and TRBJ1-2, with 7 bases aligning to TRBD1. This CDR3 is built from 14 residues. J was trimmed by 4 bases and V by 3 bases; bases with no gene match: 5. Germline CDR1 is MNHNS and CDR2 is SASEGT. The CDR3 DNA reads as TGTGCCAGCAGTGAGGTACAGGGGCCCTATGGCTACACCTTC. This codes for CASSEVQGPYGYTF.

This clone was observed once. J is TRBJ1-2 and V is TRBV3-1 (or the pseudogene TRBV3-2); 7 bases map to TRBD1. The CDR3 is made up of 15 amino acids. The germline V gene encodes CDR1 LGHDT and CDR2 YNNKEL (reference sequence). J gave up 4 bases and V 3 bases, and 8 bases lay outside the gene matches. The CDR3 loop reads CASSHADRFGYGYTF. As DNA, the CDR3 is TGTGCCAGCAGCCACGCGGACAGGTTTGGCTATGGCTACACCTTC.

The chain joins TRBV7-9 to TRBJ2-5; TRBD2 is a possible D gene (7 bases). The germline V and J ends were trimmed by 6 bases and 2 bases, with 13 bases remaining between them. Germline V CDR1 and CDR2: SEHNR, FQNEAQ (reference sequence). The CDR3 is 14 amino acids. CDR3 protein: CASSRGGPQETQYF. The CDR3 region has the DNA TGTGCCAGCAGTAGGGGGGGCCCTCAAGAGACCCAGTACTTC.

A remark on this clone: The sample holds other DNA sequences that translate to the same CDR3. The chain recombines TRBV5-1 with TRBJ1-1; D possibly corresponds to TRBD1 (5 bases). V was clipped by 0 bases and J by 1 base, with 7 bases between them. This CDR3 contains 14 residues. Germline lookup yields CDR1 SGHRS and CDR2 YFSETQ. CDR3 region: CASSLVGANTEAFF. Here the CDR3 DNA reads TGCGCCAGCAGCTTGGTAGGGGCGAACACTGAAGCTTTCTTT.

The chain links TRBV27 to TRBJ1-1; TRBD1 might be the D (6 bases). Germline V CDR1 and CDR2: MNHEY, SMNVEV (reference sequence). The CDR3 has 15 amino acids. V was clipped by 7 bases and J by 1 base, with 16 bases between them. Here the CDR3 DNA reads TGTGCCAGCATCCGGCCAGGGGACAAGAACACTGAAGCTTTCTTT. This codes for CASIRPGDKNTEAFF.

The chain recombines TRBV9 with TRBJ2-3; 10 positions match TRBD2. J gave up 0 bases and V 5 bases, and 3 bases lay outside the gene matches. The CDR3 is 15 residues long. The germline CDR1 and CDR2 sequences are SGDLS and YYNGEE. The CDR3 nucleotides read TGTGCCAGCAGTGGGACTAGCGTTAGCACAGATACGCAGTATTTT. Translated: CASSGTSVSTDTQYF.

The V call is TRBV5-3, the J call TRBJ2-7; 7 bases line up with TRBD1. TRBV5-3 is an ORF; its function is uncertain. CDR3 length: 13 amino acids. Trimming removed 4 bases from V and 2 bases from J; junction bases left unmatched: 3. CDR3 nucleotide sequence: TGTGCCAGAAGCCCCGGGACAGCCTACGAGCAGTACTTC. Its translation: CARSPGTAYEQYF.

This clone was detected once. The chain links TRBV10-1 to TRBJ2-1; 7 bases are a match to TRBD2. V was pared by 6 bases and J by 7 bases, with 9 bases of the junction left unmatched. The CDR3 is 14 residues long. Germline V CDR1 and CDR2: WNHNN, SYGVQD (reference sequence). For the CDR3, the DNA is TGCGCCAGCAGCTCGGGACTAAACCAGAATGAGCAGTTCTTC. It is translated as CASSSGLNQNEQFF.

The genes are TRBV3-1 (or the pseudogene TRBV3-2) and TRBJ2-7; 7 bases agree with TRBD1. Trimming at V came to 4 bases and at J to 1 base, leaving 10 bases not matched to a gene. The length of the CDR3 is 16 residues. Germline V CDR1 and CDR2: LGHDT, YNNKEL (reference sequence). The CDR3 region is CASSPRLGQRSYEQYF. CDR3 DNA sequence: TGTGCCAGCAGCCCACGTCTGGGACAGAGATCCTACGAGCAGTACTTC.